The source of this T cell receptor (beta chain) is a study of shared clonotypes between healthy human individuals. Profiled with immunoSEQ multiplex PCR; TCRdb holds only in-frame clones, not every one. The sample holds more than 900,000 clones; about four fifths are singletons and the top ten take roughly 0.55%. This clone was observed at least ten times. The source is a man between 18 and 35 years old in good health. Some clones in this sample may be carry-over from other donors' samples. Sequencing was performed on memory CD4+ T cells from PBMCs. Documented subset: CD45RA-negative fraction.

The DNA of the CDR3 is TGCGCCAGCGGGGAGGGCAGAACATTCGATTTTGGGGCCAACGTCCTGACTTTC. Translation: CASGEGRTFDFGANVLTF. This sequence joins TRBV4-1 and TRBJ2-6; 7 bases align to TRBD2. The V and J ends lost 8 bases and 3 bases, in that order; junction bases with no gene match: 16. CDR1 and CDR2 from the germline V gene are MGHRA and YSYEKL. CDR3 length: 18 residues.